A selection of T cell receptor beta chains follows, all from one sample in a study of T cell responses to AZD1222 COVID-19 vaccine. Repertoires were generated with immunoSEQ multiplex PCR, while TCRdb's copy carries only in-frame clones and drops some. Of around 130,000 clones in the sample, about 90% were seen once. Specimen: peripheral blood, collected 28 days after the second AZD1222 dose. The receptor set was obtained from an adult who received the AZD1222 COVID-19 vaccine. Each CDR3 is given with its conserved first and last residue. D genes are given only for firm matches. Some rows have no size entry. The others give once, few or many, or a class for an expanded clone.

v_call	clone_size	j_call	d_call	cdr3_aa	cdr3_nt
TRBV7-3	NA	TRBJ2-1	TRBD1	CASSLRTGDSEQFF	TGTGCCAGCAGCCTCCGGACAGGGGATAGTGAGCAGTTCTTC
TRBV5-1	NA	TRBJ2-3	TRBD2	CASSVFTSGGAVVDTQYF	TGCGCCAGCAGCGTCTTCACTAGCGGGGGGGCCGTTGTAGATACGCAGTATTTT
TRBV9	NA	TRBJ1-2	TRBD1	CASSVGDRGFYGYTF	TGTGCCAGCAGCGTTGGGGACAGGGGCTTCTATGGCTACACCTTC
TRBV7-6	NA	TRBJ1-1	NA	CASSSESSEAFF	TGTGCCAGCAGCTCGGAAAGCAGTGAAGCTTTCTTT
TRBV19	NA	TRBJ1-5	TRBD1	CASRQGHNQPQHF	TGTGCCAGTCGACAGGGCCACAATCAGCCCCAGCATTTT
TRBV19	NA	TRBJ1-5	NA	CASRGGQGGNQPQHF	TGTGCCAGTCGTGGGGGGCAGGGAGGCAATCAGCCCCAGCATTTT
TRBV5-1	NA	TRBJ2-3	NA	CASSPTDWGDTQYF	TGCGCCAGCAGCCCGACGGACTGGGGAGATACGCAGTATTTT
TRBV4-3	once	TRBJ1-1	NA	CASSHLGRASEAFF	TGCGCCAGCAGCCACCTAGGGAGGGCGAGTGAAGCTTTCTTT
TRBV28	NA	TRBJ2-3	NA	CASSLYLGSTDTQYF	TGTGCCAGCAGTTTATACCTAGGTAGCACAGATACGCAGTATTTT
TRBV28	once	TRBJ1-4	TRBD1	CASSLPRGANNEKLFF	TGTGCCAGCAGCCTACCCAGGGGGGCGAATAATGAAAAACTGTTTTTT
TRBV28	few	TRBJ2-1	TRBD1	CASSSPGTGGQNEQFF	TGTGCCAGCAGTTCTCCCGGGACAGGGGGCCAAAATGAGCAGTTCTTC
TRBV6-5	NA	TRBJ1-5	NA	CASSYSFSGNQPQHF	TGTGCCAGCAGTTACTCCTTCTCGGGCAATCAGCCCCAGCATTTT
TRBV15	NA	TRBJ1-1	NA	CATSEGGFSTEAFF	TGTGCCACCAGCGAGGGGGGTTTTTCGACTGAAGCTTTCTTT
TRBV7-9	NA	TRBJ1-1	NA	CASSSSPGGTEAFF	TGTGCCAGCAGCTCATCCCCGGGGGGGACTGAAGCTTTCTTT
TRBV6-2/TRBV6-3	NA	TRBJ2-1	NA	CASSSSGRYNEQFF	TGTGCCAGCAGTAGCAGCGGGCGCTACAATGAGCAGTTCTTC
TRBV5-4	NA	TRBJ2-2	TRBD1	CASSWDSSTGELFF	TGTGCCAGCAGCTGGGACAGTAGCACCGGGGAGCTGTTTTTT
TRBV7-8	NA	TRBJ1-1	NA	CASSFGEDTEAFF	TGTGCCAGCAGCTTTGGAGAGGACACTGAAGCTTTCTTT
TRBV7-9	NA	TRBJ1-5	NA	CASSGGGVGQPQHF	TGTGCCAGCAGCGGAGGCGGGGTGGGACAGCCCCAGCATTTT
TRBV9	NA	TRBJ2-6	NA	CASSVEASGANVLTF	TGTGCCAGCAGCGTAGAGGCCTCTGGGGCCAACGTCCTGACTTTC
TRBV7-2	NA	TRBJ2-5	TRBD1	CASSLGQGVFETQYF	TGTGCCAGCAGCTTGGGACAGGGGGTTTTCGAGACCCAGTACTTC
TRBV19	NA	TRBJ1-1	NA	CASSGRMNTEAFF	TGTGCCAGTAGTGGGAGGATGAACACTGAAGCTTTCTTT
TRBV5-5	once	TRBJ2-1	TRBD1	CASSFQGASNEQFF	TGTGCCAGCAGCTTCCAGGGGGCCTCGAATGAGCAGTTCTTC
TRBV18	NA	TRBJ1-1	NA	CASSPPLVGQNTEAFF	TGTGCCAGCTCACCACCTCTTGTCGGACAGAACACTGAAGCTTTCTTT
TRBV7-2	NA	TRBJ1-4	NA	CASAEVTNEKLFF	TGTGCCAGCGCCGAGGTGACTAATGAAAAACTGTTTTTT
TRBV4-1	NA	TRBJ2-1	TRBD2	CASSQGLAGGYNEQFF	TGCGCCAGCAGCCAAGGGCTAGCGGGGGGGTACAATGAGCAGTTCTTC
TRBV15	NA	TRBJ2-1	NA	CATSRVLF	TGTGCCACCAGCAGAGTCCTCTTC
TRBV4-3	NA	TRBJ1-1	NA	CASSQGTTQANTEAFF	TGCGCCAGCAGCCAAGGGACCACACAGGCGAACACTGAAGCTTTCTTT
TRBV3-1/TRBV3-2	NA	TRBJ1-2	NA	CASSQRQNYGYTF	TGTGCCAGCAGCCAAAGACAGAACTATGGCTACACCTTC
TRBV3-1/TRBV3-2	NA	TRBJ2-1	TRBD2	CASSQDERGPYNEQFF	TGTGCCAGCAGCCAAGATGAGCGGGGGCCCTACAATGAGCAGTTCTTC
TRBV28	NA	TRBJ2-2	NA	CASLWGRYTGELFF	TGTGCCAGTCTTTGGGGGCGATACACCGGGGAGCTGTTTTTT
TRBV11-2	NA	TRBJ2-3	NA	CASSLQPSTDTQYF	TGTGCCAGCAGCTTACAGCCCTCCACAGATACGCAGTATTTT
TRBV7-8	NA	TRBJ1-4	NA	CASSLVGGKLFF	TGTGCCAGCAGCTTAGTAGGTGGGAAACTGTTTTTT
TRBV4-1	NA	TRBJ2-7	NA	CASSLPGVSNEQYF	TGCGCCAGCAGCCTGCCCGGGGTATCCAACGAGCAGTACTTC
TRBV18	NA	TRBJ2-7	TRBD1	CASSEGQNYEQYF	TGTGCCAGCTCTGAGGGACAGAACTACGAGCAGTACTTC
TRBV24-1	NA	TRBJ1-1	TRBD1	CATSVGDREAFF	TGTGCCACCAGTGTAGGGGACAGGGAAGCTTTCTTT
TRBV7-2	NA	TRBJ2-5	NA	CASSLLIQETQYF	TGTGCCAGCAGCTTGTTAATCCAAGAGACCCAGTACTTC
TRBV6-6	NA	TRBJ2-5	NA	CASSYVGTETQYF	TGTGCCAGCAGTTACGTAGGGACAGAGACCCAGTACTTC
TRBV28	once	TRBJ1-5	NA	CASFMGGATLGGNQPQHF	TGTGCCAGCTTTATGGGAGGGGCGACGTTAGGGGGCAATCAGCCCCAGCATTTT
TRBV7-3	NA	TRBJ1-3	NA	CASSLTGSGNTIYF	TGTGCCAGCAGCTTAACTGGCTCTGGAAACACCATATATTTT
TRBV11-2	NA	TRBJ2-7	TRBD1	CASSIFGTGNTYEQYF	TGTGCCAGCAGCATCTTCGGGACAGGGAATACCTACGAGCAGTACTTC
TRBV3-1/TRBV3-2	once	TRBJ1-6	NA	CASRGTGEISPLHF	TGTGCCAGCAGGGGGACGGGGGAAATTTCACCCCTCCACTTT
TRBV15	NA	TRBJ2-7	TRBD2	CATSRIPTSGREEQYF	TGTGCCACCAGCAGAATACCGACTAGCGGGAGGGAAGAGCAGTACTTC
TRBV9	NA	TRBJ1-2	TRBD1	CASSVAGGDGYTF	TGTGCCAGCAGCGTAGCAGGGGGCGACGGCTACACCTTC
TRBV5-1	NA	TRBJ2-1	NA	CASFEMTRDNEQFF	TGCGCCAGCTTCGAGATGACCAGGGACAATGAGCAGTTCTTC
TRBV5-1	NA	TRBJ1-2	NA	CASSSPRGADYGYTF	TGCGCCAGCAGCTCACCTAGGGGGGCCGACTATGGCTACACCTTC
TRBV7-9	NA	TRBJ2-5	NA	CASSSGLQRGGTQYF	TGTGCCAGCAGCTCAGGACTCCAGAGGGGGGGGACCCAGTACTTC